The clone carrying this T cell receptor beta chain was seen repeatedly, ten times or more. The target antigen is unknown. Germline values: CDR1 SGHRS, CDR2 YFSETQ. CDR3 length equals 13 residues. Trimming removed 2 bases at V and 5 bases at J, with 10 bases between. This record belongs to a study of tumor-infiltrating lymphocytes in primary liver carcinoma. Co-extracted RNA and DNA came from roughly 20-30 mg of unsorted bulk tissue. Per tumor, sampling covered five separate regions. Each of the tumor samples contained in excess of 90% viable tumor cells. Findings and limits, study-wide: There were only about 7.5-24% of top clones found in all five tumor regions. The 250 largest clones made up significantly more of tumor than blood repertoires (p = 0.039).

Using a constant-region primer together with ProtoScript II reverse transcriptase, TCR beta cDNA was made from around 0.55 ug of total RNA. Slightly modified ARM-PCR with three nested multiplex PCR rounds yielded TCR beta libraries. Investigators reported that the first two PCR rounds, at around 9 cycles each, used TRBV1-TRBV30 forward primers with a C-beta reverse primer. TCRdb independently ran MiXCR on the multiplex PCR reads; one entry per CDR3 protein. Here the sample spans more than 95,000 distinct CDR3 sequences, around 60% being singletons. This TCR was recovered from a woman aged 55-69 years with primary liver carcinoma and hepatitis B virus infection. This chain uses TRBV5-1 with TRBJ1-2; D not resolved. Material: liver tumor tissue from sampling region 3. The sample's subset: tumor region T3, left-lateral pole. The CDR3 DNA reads TGCGCCAGCAGCTTTGCGACGGTTTATGGCTACACCTTC. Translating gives CASSFATVYGYTF.